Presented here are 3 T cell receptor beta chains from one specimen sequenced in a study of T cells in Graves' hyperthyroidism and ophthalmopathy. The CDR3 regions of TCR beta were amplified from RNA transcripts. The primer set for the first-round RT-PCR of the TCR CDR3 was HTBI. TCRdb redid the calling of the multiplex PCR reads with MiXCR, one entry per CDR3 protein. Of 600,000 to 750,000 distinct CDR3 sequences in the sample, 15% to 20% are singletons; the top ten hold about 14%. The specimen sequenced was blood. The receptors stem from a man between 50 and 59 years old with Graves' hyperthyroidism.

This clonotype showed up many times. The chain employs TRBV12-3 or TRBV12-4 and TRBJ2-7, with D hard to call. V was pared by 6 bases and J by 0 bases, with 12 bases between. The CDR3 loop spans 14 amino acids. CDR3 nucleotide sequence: TGTGCCAGCAGCCTTGACCAAAGCTCCTACGAGCAGTACTTC. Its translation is CASSLDQSSYEQYF.

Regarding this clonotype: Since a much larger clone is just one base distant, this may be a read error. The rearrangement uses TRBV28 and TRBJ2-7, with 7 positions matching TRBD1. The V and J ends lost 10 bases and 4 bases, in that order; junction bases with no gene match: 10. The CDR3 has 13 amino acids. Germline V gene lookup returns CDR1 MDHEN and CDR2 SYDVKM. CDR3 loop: CANKGTALYEQYF. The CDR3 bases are TGTGCCAACAAGGGGACAGCGCTTTACGAGCAGTACTTC.

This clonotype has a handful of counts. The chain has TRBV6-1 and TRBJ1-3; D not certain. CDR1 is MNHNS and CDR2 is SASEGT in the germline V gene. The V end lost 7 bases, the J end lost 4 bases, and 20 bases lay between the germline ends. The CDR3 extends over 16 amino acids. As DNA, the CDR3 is TGTGCCAGCAAAACTGGCAGCCGCTTCTTGGGAAACACCATATATTTT. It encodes CASKTGSRFLGNTIYF.